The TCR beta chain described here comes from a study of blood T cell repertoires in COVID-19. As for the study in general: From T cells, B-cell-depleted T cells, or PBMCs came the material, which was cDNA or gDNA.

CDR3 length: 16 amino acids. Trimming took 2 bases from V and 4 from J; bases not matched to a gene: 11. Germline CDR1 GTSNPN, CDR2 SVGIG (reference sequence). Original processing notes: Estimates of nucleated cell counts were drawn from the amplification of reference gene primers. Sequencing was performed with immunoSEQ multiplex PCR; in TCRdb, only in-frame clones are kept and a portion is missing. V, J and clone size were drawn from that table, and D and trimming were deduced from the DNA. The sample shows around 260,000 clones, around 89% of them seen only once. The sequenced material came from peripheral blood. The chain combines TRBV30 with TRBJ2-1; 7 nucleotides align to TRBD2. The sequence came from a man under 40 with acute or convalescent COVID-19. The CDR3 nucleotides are TGTGCCTGGAGTCACCCCGGGGGACTACCTTACAATGAGCAGTTCTTC. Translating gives CAWSHPGGLPYNEQFF.